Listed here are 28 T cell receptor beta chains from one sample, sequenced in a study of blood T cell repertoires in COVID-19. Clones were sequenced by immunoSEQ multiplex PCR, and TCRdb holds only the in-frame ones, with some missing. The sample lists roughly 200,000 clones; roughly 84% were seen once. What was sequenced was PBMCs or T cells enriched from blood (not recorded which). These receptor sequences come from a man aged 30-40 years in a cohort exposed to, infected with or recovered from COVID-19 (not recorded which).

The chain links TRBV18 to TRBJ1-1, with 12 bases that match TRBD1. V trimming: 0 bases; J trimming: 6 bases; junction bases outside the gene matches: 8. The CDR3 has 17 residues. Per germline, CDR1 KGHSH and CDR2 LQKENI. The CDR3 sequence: CASSPPGQGQGASEAFF. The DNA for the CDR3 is TGTGCCAGCTCACCACCGGGGCAGGGACAGGGGGCCTCTGAAGCTTTCTTT.

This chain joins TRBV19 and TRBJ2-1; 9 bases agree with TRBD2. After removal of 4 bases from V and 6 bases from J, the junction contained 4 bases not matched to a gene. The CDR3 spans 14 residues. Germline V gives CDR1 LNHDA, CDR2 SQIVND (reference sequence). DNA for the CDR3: TGTGCCAGTAGTACAGGACTAGCGCCCAATGAGCAGTTCTTC. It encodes CASSTGLAPNEQFF.

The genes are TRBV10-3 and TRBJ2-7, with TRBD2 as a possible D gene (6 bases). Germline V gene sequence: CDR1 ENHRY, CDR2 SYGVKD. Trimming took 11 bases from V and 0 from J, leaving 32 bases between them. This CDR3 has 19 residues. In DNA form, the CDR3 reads TGTGCCGCTGGGCGCCTACCGATCACCGGGACTGCTGACTCCTACGAGCAGTACTTC. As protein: CAAGRLPITGTADSYEQYF.

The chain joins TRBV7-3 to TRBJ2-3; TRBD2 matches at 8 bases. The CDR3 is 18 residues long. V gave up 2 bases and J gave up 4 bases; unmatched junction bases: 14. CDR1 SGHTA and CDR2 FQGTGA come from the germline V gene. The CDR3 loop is CASSLSASGGGRSDTQYF. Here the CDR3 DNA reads TGTGCCAGCAGCTTATCTGCCAGTGGGGGCGGGAGGTCAGATACGCAGTATTTT.

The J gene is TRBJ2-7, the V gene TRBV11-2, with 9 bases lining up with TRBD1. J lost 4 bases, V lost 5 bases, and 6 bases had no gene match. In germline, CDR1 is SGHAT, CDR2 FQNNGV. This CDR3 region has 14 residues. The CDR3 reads CASSNRDRDYEQYF. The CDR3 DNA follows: TGTGCCAGCAGCAACCGGGACAGGGATTACGAGCAGTACTTC.

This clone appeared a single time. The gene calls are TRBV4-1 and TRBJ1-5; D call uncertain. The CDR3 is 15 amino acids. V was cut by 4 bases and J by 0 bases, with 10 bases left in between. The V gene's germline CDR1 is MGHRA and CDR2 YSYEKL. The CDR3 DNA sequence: TGCGCCAGCAGCCCCGGGGATTATAGCAATCAGCCCCAGCATTTT. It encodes CASSPGDYSNQPQHF.

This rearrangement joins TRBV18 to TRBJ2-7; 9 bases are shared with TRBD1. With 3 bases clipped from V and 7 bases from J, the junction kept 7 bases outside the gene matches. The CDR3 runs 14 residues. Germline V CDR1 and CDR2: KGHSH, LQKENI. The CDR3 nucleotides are TGTGCCAGCTCACCTGCGGGGACAGGGAATGAGCAGTACTTC. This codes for CASSPAGTGNEQYF.

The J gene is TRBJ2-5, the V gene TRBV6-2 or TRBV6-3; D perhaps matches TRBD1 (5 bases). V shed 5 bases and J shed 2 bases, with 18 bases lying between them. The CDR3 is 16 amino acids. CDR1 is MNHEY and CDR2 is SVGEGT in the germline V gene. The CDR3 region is CASSPGMVPYQETQYF. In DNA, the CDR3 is TGTGCCAGCAGTCCAGGGATGGTGCCGTATCAAGAGACCCAGTACTTC.

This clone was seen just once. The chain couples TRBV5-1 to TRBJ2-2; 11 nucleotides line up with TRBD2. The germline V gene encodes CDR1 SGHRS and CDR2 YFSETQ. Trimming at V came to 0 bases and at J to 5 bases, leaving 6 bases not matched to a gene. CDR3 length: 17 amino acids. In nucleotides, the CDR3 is TGCGCCAGCAGCTTGGCCCTAGCGGGAGGTCGAACCGGGGAGCTGTTTTTT. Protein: CASSLALAGGRTGELFF.

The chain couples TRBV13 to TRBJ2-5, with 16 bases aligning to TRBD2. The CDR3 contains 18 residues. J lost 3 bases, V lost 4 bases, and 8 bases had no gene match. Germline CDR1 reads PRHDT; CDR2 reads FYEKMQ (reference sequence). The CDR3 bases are TGTGCCAGCAGCTCTAGATTCGGGACTAGCGGGAGGGAAGAGACCCAGTACTTC. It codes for CASSSRFGTSGREETQYF.

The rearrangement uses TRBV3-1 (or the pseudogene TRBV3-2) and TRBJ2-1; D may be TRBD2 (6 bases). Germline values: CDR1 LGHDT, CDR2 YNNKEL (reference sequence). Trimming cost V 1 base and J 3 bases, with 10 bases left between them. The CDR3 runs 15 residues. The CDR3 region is CASSQVGGDYNEQFF. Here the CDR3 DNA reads TGTGCCAGCAGCCAAGTAGGCGGGGACTACAATGAGCAGTTCTTC.

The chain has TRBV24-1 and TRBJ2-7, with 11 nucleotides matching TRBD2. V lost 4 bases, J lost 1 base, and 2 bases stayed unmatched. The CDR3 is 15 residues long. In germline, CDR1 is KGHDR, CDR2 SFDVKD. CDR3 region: CATSDTSGRSYEQYF. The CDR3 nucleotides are TGTGCCACCAGTGACACTAGCGGGAGATCCTACGAGCAGTACTTC.

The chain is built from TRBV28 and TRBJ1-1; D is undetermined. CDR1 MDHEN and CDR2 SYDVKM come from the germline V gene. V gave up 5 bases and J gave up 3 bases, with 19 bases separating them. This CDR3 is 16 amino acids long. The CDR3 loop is CASSPGYVAVDTEAFF. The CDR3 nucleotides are TGTGCCAGCAGTCCGGGTTACGTCGCGGTCGACACTGAAGCTTTCTTT. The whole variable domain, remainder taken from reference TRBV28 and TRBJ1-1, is DVKVTQSSRYLVKRTGEKVFLECVQDMDHENMFWYRQDPGLGLRLIYFSYDVKMKEKGDIPEGYSVSREKKERFSLILESASTNQTSMYLCASSPGYVAVDTEAFFGQGTRLTVV.

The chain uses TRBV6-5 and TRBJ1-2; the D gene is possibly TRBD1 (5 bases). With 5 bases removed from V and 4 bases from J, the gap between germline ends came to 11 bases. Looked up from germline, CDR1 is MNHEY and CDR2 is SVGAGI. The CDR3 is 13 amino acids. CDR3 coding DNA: TGTGCCAGCAGTCCGGGGGAGGTCTATGGCTACACCTTC. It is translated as CASSPGEVYGYTF.

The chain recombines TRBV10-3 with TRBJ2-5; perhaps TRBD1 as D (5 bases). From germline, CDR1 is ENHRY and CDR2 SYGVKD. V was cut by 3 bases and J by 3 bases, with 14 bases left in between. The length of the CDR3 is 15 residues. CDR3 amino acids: CAISDGLRQKETQYF. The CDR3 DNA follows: TGTGCCATCAGTGATGGTCTTCGACAGAAAGAGACCCAGTACTTC.

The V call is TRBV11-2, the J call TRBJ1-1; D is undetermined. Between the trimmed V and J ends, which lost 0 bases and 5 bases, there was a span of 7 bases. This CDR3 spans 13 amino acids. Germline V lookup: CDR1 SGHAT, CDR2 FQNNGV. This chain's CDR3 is CASSLDQTTEAFF. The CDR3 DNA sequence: TGTGCCAGCAGCTTAGATCAGACAACTGAAGCTTTCTTT.

The CDR3 region is CASSYRPSTGRDTQYF. CDR3 nucleotide sequence: TGTGCCAGCAGTTATAGACCTTCGACAGGGAGAGATACGCAGTATTTT. This chain joins TRBV28 and TRBJ2-3; 7 nucleotides line up with TRBD1. Trimming took 4 bases from V and 5 from J; bases not matched to a gene: 12. There are 16 residues in the CDR3. The V gene's germline CDR1 is MDHEN and CDR2 SYDVKM.

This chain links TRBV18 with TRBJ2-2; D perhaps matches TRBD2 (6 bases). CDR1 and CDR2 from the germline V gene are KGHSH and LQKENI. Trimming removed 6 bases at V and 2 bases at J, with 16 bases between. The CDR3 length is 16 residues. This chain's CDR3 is CASSPYGGVNTGELFF. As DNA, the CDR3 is TGTGCCAGCTCGCCCTACGGCGGGGTAAACACCGGGGAGCTGTTTTTT.

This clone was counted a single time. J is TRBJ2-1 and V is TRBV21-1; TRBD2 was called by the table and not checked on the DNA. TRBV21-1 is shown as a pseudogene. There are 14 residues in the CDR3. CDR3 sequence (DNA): TGTGCCAGCAGCAGTCAGACTAGCGGCAATGAGCAGTTCTTC. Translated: CASSSQTSGNEQFF.

This chain's CDR3 is CASSLVREYEQYF. CDR3 nucleotides: TGTGCCAGCAGCTTGGTACGGGAGTACGAGCAGTACTTC. The chain couples TRBV5-4 to TRBJ2-7; possible D gene TRBD2, 6 bases. In germline, CDR1 is SGHNT, CDR2 YYREEE (reference sequence). Between the trimmed V and J ends, which lost 0 bases and 4 bases, there was a span of 8 bases. The CDR3 runs to 13 residues.

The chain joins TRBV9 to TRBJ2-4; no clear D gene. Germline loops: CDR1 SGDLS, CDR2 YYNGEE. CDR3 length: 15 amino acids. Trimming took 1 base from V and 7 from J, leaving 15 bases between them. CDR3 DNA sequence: TGTGCCAGCAGCGTATTGGGCAGCAGTTGGAACATTCAGTACTTC. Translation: CASSVLGSSWNIQYF.

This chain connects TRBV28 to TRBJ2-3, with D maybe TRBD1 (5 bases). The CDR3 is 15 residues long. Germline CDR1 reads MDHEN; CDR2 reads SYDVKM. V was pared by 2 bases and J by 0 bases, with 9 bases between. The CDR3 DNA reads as TGTGCCAGCAGTTTACTTACAGGCAGCACAGATACGCAGTATTTT. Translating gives CASSLLTGSTDTQYF.

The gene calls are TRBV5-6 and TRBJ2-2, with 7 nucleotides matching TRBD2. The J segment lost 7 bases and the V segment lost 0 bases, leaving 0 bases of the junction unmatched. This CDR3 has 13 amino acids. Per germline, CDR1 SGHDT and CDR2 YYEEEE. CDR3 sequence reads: CASSLAGGGELFF. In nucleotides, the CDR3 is TGTGCCAGCAGCTTGGCGGGAGGCGGGGAGCTGTTTTTT.

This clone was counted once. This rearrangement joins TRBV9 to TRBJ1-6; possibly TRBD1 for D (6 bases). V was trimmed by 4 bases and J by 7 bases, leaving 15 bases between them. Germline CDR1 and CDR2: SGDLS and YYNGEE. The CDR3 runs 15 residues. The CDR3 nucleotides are TGTGCCAGCAGCCGCGAGGACAGCCAGAATTCACCCCTCCACTTT. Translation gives CASSREDSQNSPLHF.

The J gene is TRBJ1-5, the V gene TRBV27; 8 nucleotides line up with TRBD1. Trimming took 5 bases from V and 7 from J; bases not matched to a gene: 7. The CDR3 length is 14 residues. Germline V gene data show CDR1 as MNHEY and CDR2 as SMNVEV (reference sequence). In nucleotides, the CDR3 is TGTGCCAGCAGTACCGACAGGGGTGGGCAGCCCCAGCATTTT. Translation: CASSTDRGGQPQHF.

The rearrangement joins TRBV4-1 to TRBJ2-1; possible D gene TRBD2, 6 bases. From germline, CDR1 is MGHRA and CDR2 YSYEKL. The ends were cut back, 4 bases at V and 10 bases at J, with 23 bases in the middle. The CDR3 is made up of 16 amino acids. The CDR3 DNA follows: TGCGCCAGCAGCCGGGATACTAGCCTCCCCTCTAGCGAGCAGTTCTTC. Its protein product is CASSRDTSLPSSEQFF.

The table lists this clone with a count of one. CDR3 bases: TGTGCCAGCTCACCACTAGCGGGAGGGGAAGAGACCCAGTACTTC. Protein product: CASSPLAGGEETQYF. This rearrangement joins TRBV18 to TRBJ2-5, with 11 bases fitting TRBD2. Trimming cost V 1 base and J 3 bases; bases outside gene matches: 1. CDR1 is KGHSH, CDR2 LQKENI, per germline. The CDR3 contains 15 residues.

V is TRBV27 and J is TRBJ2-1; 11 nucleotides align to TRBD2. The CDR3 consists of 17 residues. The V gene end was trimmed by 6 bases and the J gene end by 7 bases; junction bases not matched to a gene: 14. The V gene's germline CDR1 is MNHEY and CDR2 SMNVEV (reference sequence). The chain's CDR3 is CASRPGTSGPLGNEQFF. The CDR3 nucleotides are TGTGCCAGCAGACCGGGGACTAGCGGCCCCTTGGGGAATGAGCAGTTCTTC.